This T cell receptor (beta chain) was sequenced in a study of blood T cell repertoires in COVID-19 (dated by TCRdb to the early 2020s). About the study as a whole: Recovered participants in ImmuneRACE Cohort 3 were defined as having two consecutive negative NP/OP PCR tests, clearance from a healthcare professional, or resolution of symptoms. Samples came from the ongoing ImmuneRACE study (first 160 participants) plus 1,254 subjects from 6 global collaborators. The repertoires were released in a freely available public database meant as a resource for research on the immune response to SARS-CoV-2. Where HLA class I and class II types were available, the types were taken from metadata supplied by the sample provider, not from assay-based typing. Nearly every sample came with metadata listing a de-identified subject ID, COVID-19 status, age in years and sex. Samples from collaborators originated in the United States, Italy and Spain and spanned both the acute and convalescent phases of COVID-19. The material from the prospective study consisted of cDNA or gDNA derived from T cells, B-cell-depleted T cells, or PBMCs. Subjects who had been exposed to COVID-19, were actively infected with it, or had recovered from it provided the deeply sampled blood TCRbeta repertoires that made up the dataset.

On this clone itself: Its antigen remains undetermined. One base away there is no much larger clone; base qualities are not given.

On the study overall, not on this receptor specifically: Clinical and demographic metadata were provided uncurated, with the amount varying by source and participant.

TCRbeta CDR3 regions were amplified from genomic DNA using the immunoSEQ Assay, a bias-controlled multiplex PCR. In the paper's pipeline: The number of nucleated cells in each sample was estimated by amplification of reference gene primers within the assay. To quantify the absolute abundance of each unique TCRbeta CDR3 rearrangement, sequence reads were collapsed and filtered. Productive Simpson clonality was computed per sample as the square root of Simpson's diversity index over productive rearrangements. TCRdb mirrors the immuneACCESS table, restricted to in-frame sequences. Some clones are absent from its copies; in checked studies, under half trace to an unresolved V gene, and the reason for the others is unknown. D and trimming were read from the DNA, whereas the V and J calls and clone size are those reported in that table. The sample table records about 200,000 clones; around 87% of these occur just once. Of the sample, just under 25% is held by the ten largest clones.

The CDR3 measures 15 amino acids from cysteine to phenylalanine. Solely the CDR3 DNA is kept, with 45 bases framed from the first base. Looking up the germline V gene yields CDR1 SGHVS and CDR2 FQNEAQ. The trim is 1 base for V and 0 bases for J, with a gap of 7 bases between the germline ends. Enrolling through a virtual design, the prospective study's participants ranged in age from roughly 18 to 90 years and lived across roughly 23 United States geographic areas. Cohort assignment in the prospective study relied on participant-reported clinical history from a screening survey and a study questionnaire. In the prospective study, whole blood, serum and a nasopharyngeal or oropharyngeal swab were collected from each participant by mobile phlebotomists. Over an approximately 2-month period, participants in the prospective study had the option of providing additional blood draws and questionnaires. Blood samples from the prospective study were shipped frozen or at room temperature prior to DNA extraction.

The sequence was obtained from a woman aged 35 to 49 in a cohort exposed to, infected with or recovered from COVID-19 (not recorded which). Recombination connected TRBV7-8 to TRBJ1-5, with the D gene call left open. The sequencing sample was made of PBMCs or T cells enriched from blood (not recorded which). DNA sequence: TGTGCCAGCAGCTTAGAACGGAGTAGCAATCAGCCCCAGCATTTT. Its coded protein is CASSLERSSNQPQHF.